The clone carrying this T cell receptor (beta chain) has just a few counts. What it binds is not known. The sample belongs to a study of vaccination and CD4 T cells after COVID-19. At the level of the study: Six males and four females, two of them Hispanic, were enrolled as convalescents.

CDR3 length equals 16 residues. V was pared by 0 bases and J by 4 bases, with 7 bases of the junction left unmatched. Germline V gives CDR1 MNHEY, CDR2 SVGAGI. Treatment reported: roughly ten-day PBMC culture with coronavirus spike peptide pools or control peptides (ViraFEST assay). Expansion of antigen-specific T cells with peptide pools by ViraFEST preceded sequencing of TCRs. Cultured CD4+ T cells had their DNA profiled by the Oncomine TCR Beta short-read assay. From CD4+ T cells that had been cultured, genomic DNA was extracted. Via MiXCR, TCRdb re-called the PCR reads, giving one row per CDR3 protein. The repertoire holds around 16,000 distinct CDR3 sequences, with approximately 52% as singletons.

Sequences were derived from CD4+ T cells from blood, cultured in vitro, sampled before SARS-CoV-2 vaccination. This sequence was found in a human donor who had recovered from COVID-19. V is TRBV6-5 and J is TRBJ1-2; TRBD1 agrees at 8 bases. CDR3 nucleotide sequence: TGTGCCAGCAGTTACTCGACCACAGGGGGTCTCTATGGCTACACCTTC. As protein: CASSYSTTGGLYGYTF.